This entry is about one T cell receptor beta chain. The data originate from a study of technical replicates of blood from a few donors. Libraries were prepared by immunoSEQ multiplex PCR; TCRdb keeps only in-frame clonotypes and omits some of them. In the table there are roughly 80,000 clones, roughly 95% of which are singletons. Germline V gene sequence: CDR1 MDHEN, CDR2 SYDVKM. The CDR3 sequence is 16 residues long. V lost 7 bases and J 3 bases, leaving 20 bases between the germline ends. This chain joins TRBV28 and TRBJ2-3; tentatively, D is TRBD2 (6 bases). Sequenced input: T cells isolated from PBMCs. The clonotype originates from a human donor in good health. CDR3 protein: CASTLRTGVGTDTQYF. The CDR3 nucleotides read TGTGCCAGCACCCTCCGGACGGGAGTTGGGACAGATACGCAGTATTTT.